A selection of T cell receptor beta chains follows, all from one sample in a study of radiation and T cells in renal cell carcinoma. The protocol was immunoSEQ multiplex PCR, while the TCRdb copy is restricted to in-frame clones and leaves out a portion. Of roughly 150,000 clones in the sample, roughly 87% were seen once. The source material was blood, sampled from a patient whose treatment included radiotherapy and nephrectomy. Receptor source: a woman aged 45-65 years with renal cell carcinoma. Each CDR3 is given with its conserved first and last residue. The order of the fields is J gene, D gene, V gene, clone size, CDR3 protein, CDR3 DNA. D genes are given only for firm matches. Size is omitted from some rows. Given values are once, few, many or a class for expanded clones.

>TRBJ2-1|TRBD1|TRBV5-1|.
CASSLGTDNEQFF
TGCGCCAGCAGCCTAGGGACAGACAATGAGCAGTTCTTC
>TRBJ2-1|.|TRBV30|.
CAWTRTGSEQFF
TGTGCCTGGACACGAACAGGCAGCGAGCAGTTCTTC
>TRBJ1-4|.|TRBV7-7|.
CASSSGEKLFF
TGTGCTAGCAGCTCGGGAGAAAAACTGTTTTTT
>TRBJ2-5|.|TRBV7-9|once
CASSLQGRPVDQYF
TGTGCCAGCAGCTTACAAGGACGTCCCGTGGACCAGTACTTC
>TRBJ1-2|TRBD1|TRBV19|once
CASSSNQGDGYTF
TGTGCCAGTAGTAGCAACCAGGGGGATGGCTACACCTTC
>TRBJ1-2|TRBD1|TRBV6-5|.
CASSYVTGVENGYTF
TGTGCCAGCAGTTACGTGACAGGGGTAGAGAATGGCTACACCTTC
>TRBJ2-1|.|TRBV6-5|.
CASSSPGGPSYNEQFF
TGTGCCAGCAGTTCCCCGGGGGGCCCCAGCTACAATGAGCAGTTCTTC
>TRBJ2-5|.|TRBV10-3|.
CAISERFGGVGQETQYF
TGTGCCATCAGTGAACGTTTTGGAGGGGTTGGTCAAGAGACCCAGTACTTC
>TRBJ2-3|.|TRBV5-4|.
CASSRDQYTDTQYF
TGTGCCAGCAGCCGGGACCAGTACACAGATACGCAGTATTTT
>TRBJ2-1|TRBD1|TRBV9|.
CASSVAPAGQGNEQFF
TGTGCCAGCAGCGTAGCCCCAGCGGGACAGGGAAATGAGCAGTTCTTC
>TRBJ2-7|.|TRBV7-2|.
CASSNAEGSEQYF
TGTGCCAGCAGCAACGCGGAGGGGAGCGAGCAGTACTTC
>TRBJ2-2|.|TRBV7-9|.
CASGIQATGELFF
TGTGCCAGCGGAATACAGGCGACCGGGGAGCTGTTTTTT
>TRBJ2-7|.|TRBV9|.
CASSPLGREPGSYEQYF
TGTGCCAGCAGCCCCTTAGGACGGGAACCGGGGTCCTACGAGCAGTACTTC
>TRBJ1-6|TRBD1|TRBV19|once
CASSRSTGQANSPLHF
TGTGCCAGTAGTCGATCCACCGGACAGGCAAATTCACCCCTCCACTTT
>TRBJ1-3|TRBD1|TRBV4-1|.
CASSRYRDRPGNTIYF
TGCGCCAGCAGCCGGTACCGGGACAGACCTGGAAACACCATATATTTT
>TRBJ2-6|.|TRBV4-2|few
CASSLEGDTGYGANVLTF
TGTGCCAGCAGCTTGGAGGGGGATACAGGGTACGGGGCCAACGTCCTGACTTTC
>TRBJ2-2|.|TRBV7-7|once
CASSPGASNTGELFF
TGTGCTAGCAGCCCTGGGGCCTCGAACACCGGGGAGCTGTTTTTT
>TRBJ1-1|TRBD1|TRBV5-1|once
CASSRQGQGGTEAFF
TGCGCCAGCAGCCGACAGGGACAGGGAGGGACTGAAGCTTTCTTT
>TRBJ1-2|TRBD1|TRBV5-8|once
CASSFPGGRVYGYTF
TGTGCCAGCAGCTTTCCAGGGGGACGGGTCTATGGCTACACCTTC
>TRBJ2-5|.|TRBV5-5|.
CASSFGTRSDETQYF
TGTGCCAGCAGCTTTGGGACGCGGTCCGACGAGACCCAGTACTTC
>TRBJ2-7|.|TRBV7-2|.
CASSHRLAGVPYEQYF
TGTGCCAGCAGCCACCGCCTGGCGGGTGTCCCCTACGAGCAGTACTTC
>TRBJ1-1|TRBD1|TRBV15|few
CATSRDDRGGTEAFF
TGTGCCACCAGCAGAGACGACAGGGGAGGCACTGAAGCTTTCTTT
>TRBJ2-3|.|TRBV19|.
CASSINADLMDTQYF
TGTGCCAGTAGTATAAATGCGGACTTAATGGATACGCAGTATTTT
>TRBJ1-4|.|TRBV5-5|once
CASSLRHPRTNEKLFF
TGTGCCAGCAGCTTGAGACACCCGCGTACTAATGAAAAACTGTTTTTT
>TRBJ2-7|.|TRBV5-1|.
CASSLNGGSSYEQYF
TGCGCCAGCAGCTTAAACGGGGGAAGCTCCTACGAGCAGTACTTC
>TRBJ2-2|.|TRBV2|.
CASYTGELFF
TGTGCCAGTTACACCGGGGAGCTGTTTTTT
>TRBJ1-2|TRBD1|TRBV19|few
CASSALDRASYGYTF
TGTGCCAGTAGTGCCCTTGACAGGGCTAGCTATGGCTACACCTTC
>TRBJ2-7|TRBD1|TRBV7-2|.
CASSLVVGQGYEQYF
TGTGCCAGCAGCTTAGTGGTGGGACAGGGCTACGAGCAGTACTTC
>TRBJ1-5|.|TRBV6-6|.
CASRYTGTGQPQHF
TGTGCCAGCAGATACACAGGGACGGGGCAGCCCCAGCATTTT
>TRBJ1-2|.|TRBV4-1|.
CASSQRTIRGADYGYTF
TGCGCCAGCAGCCAACGGACAATTCGTGGGGCGGACTATGGCTACACCTTC
>TRBJ1-5|.|TRBV19|.
CASSIEVTGQPQHF
TGTGCCAGTAGTATTGAGGTAACGGGTCAGCCCCAGCATTTT
>TRBJ1-6|TRBD1|TRBV6-5|.
CASSYSGGRGASPLHF
TGTGCCAGCAGTTACTCCGGCGGCAGGGGGGCATCACCCCTCCACTTT
>TRBJ1-5|TRBD1|TRBV23-1|.
CASSQSLDRRGHQPQHF
TGCGCCAGCAGTCAATCTCTCGACCGCAGGGGGCATCAGCCCCAGCATTTT
>TRBJ1-2|.|TRBV19|.
CASSIDPSGPARSGNGYTF
TGTGCCAGTAGTATAGATCCCTCAGGGCCGGCGCGGTCTGGAAACGGCTACACCTTC
>TRBJ1-2|TRBD1|TRBV14|.
CASSLPGQGGSGYTF
TGTGCCAGCAGCCTCCCGGGGCAGGGGGGTTCTGGCTACACCTTC
>TRBJ2-7|.|TRBV19|.
CASSIDRENEQYF
TGTGCCAGTAGTATAGACAGAGAGAACGAGCAGTACTTC
>TRBJ1-1|.|TRBV7-2|.
CASNSDTVMNTEAFF
TGTGCCAGCAACTCAGACACGGTTATGAACACTGAAGCTTTCTTT
>TRBJ1-3|.|TRBV5-6|.
CASSLLASSGNTIYF
TGTGCCAGCAGCTTATTAGCTAGCTCTGGAAACACCATATATTTT
>TRBJ2-7|.|TRBV21-1|.
CASSKTGRSYEQYF
TGTGCCAGCAGCAAAACAGGGCGCAGCTACGAGCAGTACTTC
>TRBJ2-5|.|TRBV5-6|.
CASSLERVETQYF
TGTGCCAGCAGCTTGGAAAGGGTAGAGACCCAGTACTTC
>TRBJ1-6|.|TRBV6-5|.
CASTTSPTNSPLHF
TGTGCCAGCACCACCTCTCCCACTAATTCACCCCTCCACTTT
>TRBJ2-1|TRBD2|TRBV18|.
CASSPRTSGGLVPEQFF
TGTGCCAGCTCACCACGGACTAGCGGGGGGTTGGTTCCAGAGCAGTTCTTC